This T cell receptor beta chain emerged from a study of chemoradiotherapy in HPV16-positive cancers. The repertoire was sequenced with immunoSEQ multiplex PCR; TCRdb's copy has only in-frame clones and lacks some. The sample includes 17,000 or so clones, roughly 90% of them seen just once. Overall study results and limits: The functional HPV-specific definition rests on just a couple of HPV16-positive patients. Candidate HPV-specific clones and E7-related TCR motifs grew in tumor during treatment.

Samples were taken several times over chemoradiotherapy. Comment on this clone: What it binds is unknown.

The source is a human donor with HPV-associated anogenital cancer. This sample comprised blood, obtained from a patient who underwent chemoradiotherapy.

CDR3: CASSPDGNYEQYF. CDR3 coding DNA: TGCGCCAGCAGCCCAGACGGAAACTACGAGCAGTACTTC. The rearrangement links TRBV5-1 to TRBJ2-7; D remains ambiguous. V was pared by 4 bases and J by 3 bases, with 11 bases between. Germline V lookup: CDR1 SGHRS, CDR2 YFSETQ. There are 13 residues in the CDR3.